One and the same sample provided the 18 T cell receptor beta chains below, sequenced in a study of blood T cell repertoires in COVID-19. TCRdb's copy holds only in-frame clones and misses some; the assay was immunoSEQ multiplex PCR. Seen here are more than 85,000 clones, roughly 88% observed once, and the top ten hold 5.5% to 6.5%. What was sequenced was peripheral blood. Receptors originate from a woman aged 60 to 75 with acute or convalescent COVID-19.

The chain recombines TRBV7-2 with TRBJ2-5; no reliable D call. CDR1 and CDR2 (germline): SGHTA, FQGNSA. The V end was cut by 1 base, the J end by 4 bases, with 7 bases between. The CDR3 contains 13 residues. The CDR3 spells CASSLVPLETQYF. DNA for the CDR3: TGTGCCAGCAGCTTAGTTCCCTTAGAGACCCAGTACTTC.

In this sample, this clone turned up a few times. The CDR3 region has the DNA TGCGCCAGCAGGTGGACAGGGGCGGGCACTGAAGCTTTCTTT. Its translation: CASRWTGAGTEAFF. The gene calls are TRBV5-1 and TRBJ1-1, with 9 bases matching TRBD1. Trimming removed 5 bases from V and 4 bases from J; junction bases left unmatched: 6. The CDR3 extends over 14 amino acids. Germline CDR1 SGHRS, CDR2 YFSETQ. The entire variable domain, with the rest obtained from reference TRBV5-1 and TRBJ1-1, is as follows: KAGVTQTPRYLIKTRGQQVTLSCSPISGHRSVSWYQQTPGQGLQFLFEYFSETQRNKGNFPGRFSGRQFSNSRSEMNVSTLELGDSALYLCASRWTGAGTEAFFGQGTRLTVV.

A note on this clone: Other DNA sequences from this sample encode an identical CDR3 as well. The J gene is TRBJ2-1, the V gene TRBV18; 7 nucleotides match TRBD2. This CDR3 contains 15 residues. Germline V gene sequence: CDR1 KGHSH, CDR2 LQKENI. V shed 2 bases, J shed 1 base, and the junction held 2 bases outside the gene matches. The DNA for the CDR3 is TGTGCCAGCTCACCAGGGGGAGGGTCCTACAATGAGCAGTTCTTC. Protein sequence: CASSPGGGSYNEQFF.

V gene TRBV27 combines with J gene TRBJ2-1; TRBD1 aligns across 8 bases. CDR3 size: 14 residues. Germline V CDR1 and CDR2: MNHEY, SMNVEV (reference sequence). V shed 6 bases, J shed 6 bases, and the junction held 7 bases outside the gene matches. The CDR3 loop reads CASSVGTGGNEQFF. DNA of the CDR3: TGTGCCAGCAGCGTCGGGACAGGCGGCAATGAGCAGTTCTTC.

This rearrangement joins TRBV18 to TRBJ1-1; 12 bases are shared with TRBD1. This CDR3 has 18 amino acids. Trimming took 3 bases from V and 1 from J; bases not matched to a gene: 9. Per the germline V gene, CDR1 is KGHSH and CDR2 is LQKENI. CDR3: CASSPGQGAPHRNTEAFF. CDR3 nucleotide sequence: TGTGCCAGCTCACCGGGACAGGGGGCACCCCACCGGAACACTGAAGCTTTCTTT.

The rearrangement uses TRBV28 and TRBJ1-4; 7 positions agree with TRBD1. This CDR3 spans 15 amino acids. Germline CDR1 reads MDHEN; CDR2 reads SYDVKM. After removal of 3 bases from V and 2 bases from J, the junction contained 3 bases not matched to a gene. For the CDR3, the DNA is TGTGCCAGCAGTTTCTCGACAGGGACTAATGAAAAACTGTTTTTT. This translates into CASSFSTGTNEKLFF.

V gene TRBV18 combines with J gene TRBJ1-1; 7 bases agree with TRBD1. The CDR3 sequence is 17 residues long. V lost 4 bases and J lost 0; bases outside the gene matches: 11. The germline CDR1 and CDR2 sequences are KGHSH and LQKENI. CDR3: CASSLLSATGMNTEAFF. CDR3 DNA: TGTGCCAGCTCACTCCTTTCCGCGACAGGGATGAACACTGAAGCTTTCTTT.

The rearrangement uses TRBV30 and TRBJ2-3; 9 positions match TRBD2. Unmatched junction bases numbered 4, after V lost 3 bases and J lost 0 bases. There are 15 residues in the CDR3. From germline, CDR1 is GTSNPN and CDR2 SVGIG (reference sequence). The CDR3 DNA follows: TGTGCCTGGAGCCGTCTAGCGGGAAGCACAGATACGCAGTATTTT. It codes for CAWSRLAGSTDTQYF.

CDR3 DNA sequence: TGTGCCAGCAGACAGGGGTTCTATGGCTACACCTTC. Its protein product is CASRQGFYGYTF. The chain links TRBV27 to TRBJ1-2, with TRBD1 matching over 7 bases. This CDR3 is 12 amino acids long. Germline CDR1 reads MNHEY; CDR2 reads SMNVEV (reference sequence). V shed 6 bases, J shed 4 bases, and the junction held 2 bases outside the gene matches.

V is TRBV6-5 and J is TRBJ1-4, with 8 bases lining up with TRBD1. The CDR3 contains 15 residues. The V segment lost 0 bases and the J segment 6 bases; nucleotides outside the gene matches: 3. Germline V lookup: CDR1 MNHEY, CDR2 SVGAGI. The CDR3: CASSYSAGGHEKLFF. CDR3 coding DNA: TGTGCCAGCAGTTACTCGGCAGGGGGCCATGAAAAACTGTTTTTT.

The chain uses TRBV5-5 and TRBJ1-5, with D unresolved. The CDR3 totals 15 residues. V lost 3 bases and J 0 bases, leaving 10 bases between the germline ends. Germline CDR1 reads SGHKS; CDR2 reads YYEKEE (reference sequence). The CDR3 sequence is CASSSNSYSNQPQHF. The CDR3 DNA follows: TGTGCCAGCAGCTCCAACTCTTATAGCAATCAGCCCCAGCATTTT.

The rearrangement joins TRBV6-4 to TRBJ2-3; maybe TRBD2 (6 bases). With 5 bases removed from V and 5 bases from J, the gap between germline ends came to 14 bases. Germline V gene lookup returns CDR1 MRHNA and CDR2 SNTAGT. This CDR3 is 14 amino acids long. The CDR3 DNA reads TGTGCCAGCAGTCCCGGGACTGCCCTAGATACGCAGTATTTT. Translated, it gives CASSPGTALDTQYF.

This rearrangement joins TRBV3-1 (or the pseudogene TRBV3-2) to TRBJ2-2, with 11 bases lining up with TRBD2. Germline CDR1 reads LGHDT; CDR2 reads YNNKEL (reference sequence). V was clipped by 2 bases and J by 1 base; unmatched bases: 0. There are 16 residues in the CDR3. The CDR3 sequence: CASSQLAGGNTGELFF. CDR3 nucleotide sequence: TGTGCCAGCAGCCAACTAGCGGGAGGGAACACCGGGGAGCTGTTTTTT.

The chain combines TRBV19 with TRBJ2-3, with TRBD1 matching 12 bases. Per germline, CDR1 LNHDA and CDR2 SQIVND (reference sequence). CDR3 length: 13 residues. The V segment lost 8 bases and the J segment 4 bases; nucleotides outside the gene matches: 1. The CDR3 DNA reads TGTGCCAGTGGGACAGGGGGCCCAGATACGCAGTATTTT. Its translation: CASGTGGPDTQYF.

The chain recombines TRBV9 with TRBJ2-1, with D maybe TRBD1 (6 bases). Trimming took 4 bases from V and 3 from J, leaving 17 bases between them. CDR1 SGDLS and CDR2 YYNGEE come from the germline V gene. The CDR3 contains 16 residues. The CDR3 region has the DNA TGTGCCAGCAGCCCGCAGGGGTGGGGGAGCTACAATGAGCAGTTCTTC. Translation: CASSPQGWGSYNEQFF.

The gene calls are TRBV4-2 and TRBJ1-5; TRBD1 matches 7 bases. J was trimmed by 4 bases and V by 4 bases; bases with no gene match: 10. CDR1 is LGHNA and CDR2 is YNFKEQ in the germline V gene. CDR3 length equals 16 residues. The DNA for the CDR3 is TGTGCCAGCAGCCGCGCCGGGACAGATCGAAATCAGCCCCAGCATTTT. Its translation: CASSRAGTDRNQPQHF.

The V gene is TRBV11-1, the J gene TRBJ2-3; 10 bases line up with TRBD1. The J segment lost 6 bases and the V segment lost 5 bases, leaving 11 bases of the junction unmatched. The CDR3 totals 16 residues. CDR1 is SGHAT, CDR2 FQDESV, per germline (reference sequence). CDR3 nucleotide sequence: TGTGCCAGCAGCCCACGACAGGGGGCTTCTCTCGATACGCAGTATTTT. The encoded protein is CASSPRQGASLDTQYF.

The chain couples TRBV5-4 to TRBJ2-5; 12 nucleotides agree with TRBD2. The CDR3 has 14 residues. J gave up 4 bases and V 3 bases, and 1 base lay outside the gene matches. Germline CDR1 and CDR2: SGHNT and YYREEE (reference sequence). CDR3: CASSSGLAGETQYF. CDR3 nucleotide sequence: TGTGCCAGCAGCTCGGGACTAGCGGGAGAGACCCAGTACTTC.